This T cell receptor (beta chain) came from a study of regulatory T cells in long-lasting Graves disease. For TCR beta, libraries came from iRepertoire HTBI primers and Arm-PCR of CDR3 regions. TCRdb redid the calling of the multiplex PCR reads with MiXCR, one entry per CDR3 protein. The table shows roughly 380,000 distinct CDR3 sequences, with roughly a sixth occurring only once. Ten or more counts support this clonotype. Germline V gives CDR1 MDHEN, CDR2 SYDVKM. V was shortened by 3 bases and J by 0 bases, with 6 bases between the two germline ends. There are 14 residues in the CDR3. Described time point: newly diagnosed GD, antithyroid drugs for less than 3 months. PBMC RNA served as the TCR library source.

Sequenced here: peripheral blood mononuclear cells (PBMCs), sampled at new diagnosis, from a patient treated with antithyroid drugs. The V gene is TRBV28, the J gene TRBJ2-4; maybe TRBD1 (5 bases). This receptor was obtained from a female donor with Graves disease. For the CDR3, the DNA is TGTGCCAGCAGTTTTCAGGGAGCCAAAAACATTCAGTACTTC. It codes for CASSFQGAKNIQYF.